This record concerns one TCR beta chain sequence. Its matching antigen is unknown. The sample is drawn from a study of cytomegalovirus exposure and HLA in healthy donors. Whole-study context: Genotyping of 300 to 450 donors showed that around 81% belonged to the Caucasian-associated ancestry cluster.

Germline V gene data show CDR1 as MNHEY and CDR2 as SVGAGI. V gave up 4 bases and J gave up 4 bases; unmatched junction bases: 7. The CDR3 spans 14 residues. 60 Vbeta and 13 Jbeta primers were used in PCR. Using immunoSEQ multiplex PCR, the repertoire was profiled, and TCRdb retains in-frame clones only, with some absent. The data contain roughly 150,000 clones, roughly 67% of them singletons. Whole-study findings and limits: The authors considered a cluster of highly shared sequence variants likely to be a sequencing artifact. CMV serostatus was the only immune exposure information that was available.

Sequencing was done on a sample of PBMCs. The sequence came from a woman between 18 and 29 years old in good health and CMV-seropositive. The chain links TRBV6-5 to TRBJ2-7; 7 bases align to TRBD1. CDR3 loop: CASSSRHRGYEQYF. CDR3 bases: TGTGCCAGCAGTTCCCGACACAGGGGTTACGAGCAGTACTTC.